This T cell receptor (beta chain) was identified during a study of human T cells and chemical hapten exposure. Across the whole study: The cohort included alopecia areata under or over 50% scalp, totalis and universalis.

Findings of the study overall: Once DPC sensitization occurred, TCRs above 1 in 1000 frequency showed no change.

TCRdb reprocessed the RACE reads via MiXCR and lists one record per CDR3 protein. The data contain 150,000 to 200,000 distinct CDR3 sequences, about 27% of them singletons. The V gene lost 7 bases and the J gene lost 5 bases, with 14 bases spanning the gap. The CDR3 spans 13 residues. With regard to this clonotype: What it recognizes is unknown.

Time point described: patch test 3, about 24 weeks after DPC sensitization. Treatment defined: therapeutic diphenylcyclopropenone sensitization with weekly scalp DPC. This sequence originates from a woman under 30 with alopecia areata. Some clones in this sample may be carry-over from other donors' samples. The J gene is TRBJ1-1, the V gene TRBV12-3 or TRBV12-4; D perhaps matches TRBD1 (6 bases). The sample in question was whole blood, obtained in connection with sensitization to the hapten diphenylcyclopropenone (DPC). This CDR3 is CASKPRGGTEAFF. CDR3 sequence (DNA): TGTGCCAGCAAACCAAGGGGGGGGACTGAAGCTTTCTTT.